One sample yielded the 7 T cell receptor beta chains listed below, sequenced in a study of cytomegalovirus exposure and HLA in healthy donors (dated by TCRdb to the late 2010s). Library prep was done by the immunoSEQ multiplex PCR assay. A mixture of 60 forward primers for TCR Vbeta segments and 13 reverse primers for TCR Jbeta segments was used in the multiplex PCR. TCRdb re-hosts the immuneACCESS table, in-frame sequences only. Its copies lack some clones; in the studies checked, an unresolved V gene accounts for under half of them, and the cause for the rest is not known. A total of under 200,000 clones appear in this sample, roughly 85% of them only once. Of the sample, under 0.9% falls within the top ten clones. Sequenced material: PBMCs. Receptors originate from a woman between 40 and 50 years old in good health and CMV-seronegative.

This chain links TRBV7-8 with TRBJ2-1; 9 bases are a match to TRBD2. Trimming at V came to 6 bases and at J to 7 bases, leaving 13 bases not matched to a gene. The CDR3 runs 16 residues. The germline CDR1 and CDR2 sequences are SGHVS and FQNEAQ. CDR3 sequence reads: CASRWDEAGGPNEQFF. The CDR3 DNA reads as TGTGCCAGCAGATGGGATGAGGCGGGGGGGCCTAATGAGCAGTTCTTC.

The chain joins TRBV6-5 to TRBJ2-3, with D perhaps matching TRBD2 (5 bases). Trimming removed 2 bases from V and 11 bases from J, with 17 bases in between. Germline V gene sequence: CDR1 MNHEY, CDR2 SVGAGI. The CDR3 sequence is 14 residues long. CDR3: CASSYGLAEIKQYF. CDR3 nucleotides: TGTGCCAGCAGTTACGGGCTAGCAGAGATTAAGCAGTATTTT.

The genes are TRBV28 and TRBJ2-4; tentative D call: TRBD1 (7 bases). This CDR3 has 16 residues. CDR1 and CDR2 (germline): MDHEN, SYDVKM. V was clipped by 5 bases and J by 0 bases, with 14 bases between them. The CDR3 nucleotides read TGTGCCAGCAGTCAAAACCAGGGGGGAGCCAAAAACATTCAGTACTTC. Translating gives CASSQNQGGAKNIQYF.

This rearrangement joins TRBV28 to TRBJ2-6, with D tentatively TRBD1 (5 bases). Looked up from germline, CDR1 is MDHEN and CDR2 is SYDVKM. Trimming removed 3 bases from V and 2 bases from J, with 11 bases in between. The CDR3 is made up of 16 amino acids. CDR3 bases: TGTGCCAGCAGTTTTTGGGCAGGGCCTGGGGCCAACGTCCTGACTTTC. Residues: CASSFWAGPGANVLTF.

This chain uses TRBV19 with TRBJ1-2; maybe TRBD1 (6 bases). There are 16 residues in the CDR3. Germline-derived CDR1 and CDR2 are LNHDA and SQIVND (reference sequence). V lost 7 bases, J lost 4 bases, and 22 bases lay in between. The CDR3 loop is CASITGGPRGGYGYTF. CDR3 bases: TGTGCCAGTATCACTGGAGGCCCCAGAGGGGGCTATGGCTACACCTTC.

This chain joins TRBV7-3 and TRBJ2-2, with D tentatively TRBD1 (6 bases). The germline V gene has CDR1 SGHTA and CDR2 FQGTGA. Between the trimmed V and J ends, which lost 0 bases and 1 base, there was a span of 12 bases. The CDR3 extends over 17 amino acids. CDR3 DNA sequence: TGTGCCAGCAGCTTAACGGCAAAACAGGGGAACACCGGGGAGCTGTTTTTT. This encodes CASSLTAKQGNTGELFF.

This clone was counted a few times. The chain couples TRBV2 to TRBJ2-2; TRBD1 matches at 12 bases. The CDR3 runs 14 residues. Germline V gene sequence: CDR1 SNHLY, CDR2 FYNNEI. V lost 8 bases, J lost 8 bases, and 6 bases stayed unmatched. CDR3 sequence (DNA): TGTGCCAGCCAGCAGGGACAGGGGGCGGGGGAGCTGTTTTTT. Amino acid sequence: CASQQGQGAGELFF.